This T cell receptor beta chain emerged from a study of T cells in Graves' hyperthyroidism and ophthalmopathy. Study observations and caveats: Researchers report that a 13 V-J model separated ophthalmopathy from stable hyperthyroidism. Progression to ophthalmopathy was predicted a median of roughly 6.6 months early.

Amplified regions were TCR beta CDR3 sequences from RNA transcripts. In the first-round RT-PCR of the TCR CDR3, the HTBI primer set was used. TCRdb processed the multiplex PCR reads anew with MiXCR; each CDR3 protein has one entry. In the table there are more than 500,000 distinct CDR3 sequences, over 12% of which are singletons. CDR3 size: 14 residues. Germline V lookup: CDR1 MNHEY, CDR2 SVGAGI. V lost 0 bases, J lost 6 bases, and 11 bases lay in between. Those patients with uncontrolled infection, other autoimmune disease, pregnancy or lactation were excluded. This clonotype was found many times. Its target is unknown.

The V call is TRBV6-5, the J call TRBJ1-2; D is ambiguous. Sequencing was carried out using blood. The source is a woman in her 40s with Graves' ophthalmopathy. Here the CDR3 DNA reads TGTGCCAGCAGTTACTCGAGAGGGAACCATGGCTACACCTTC. Residues: CASSYSRGNHGYTF.